Included here is one T cell receptor beta chain sequence, with context. This clone is a singleton in its sample. Its recognized antigen is unknown. It has no much larger one-base neighbor in the sample; base qualities were not kept. TCRbeta CDR3 regions were amplified from genomic DNA by means of the immunoSEQ Assay, a bias-controlled multiplex PCR. For the original study's pipeline: Within the assay, amplification of reference gene primers was used to estimate how many nucleated cells each sample contained. Sequence reads were collapsed and filtered to measure the absolute abundance of every unique TCRbeta CDR3 rearrangement. Productive Simpson clonality was computed per sample as the square root of Simpson's diversity index over productive rearrangements. Drawn from immuneACCESS, this table holds only the in-frame rearrangements with V and J called that TCRdb kept. Clones are partly lost; checked studies trace under half to an unresolved V gene and leave the rest unexplained. Clonal size and the V and J genes are those of that table, whereas D and trimming came from the DNA. In all, the sample holds under 200,000 clones, and approximately 86% of those were seen once. 2.1% of the sample is held by the ten biggest clonotypes.

Collaborating institutions collected whole blood in K2EDTA tubes following their own protocols. For TCRbeta analysis, collaborators shipped samples as frozen whole blood, isolated PBMCs, or DNA extracted from either of those sample types. Taken from the germline V gene, the CDR1 and CDR2 loops are SGHTS and YDEGEE. The CDR3 measures 15 amino acids from cysteine to phenylalanine. The read is trimmed to its CDR3 DNA, 45 bases read in frame from base 1. V is pared back by 0 bases and J by 3 bases, with 9 bases lying between the germline termini. The sample comes from a study of blood T cell repertoires in COVID-19 (dated by TCRdb to about 2020). Study-level background: Samples from collaborators originated in the United States, Italy and Spain and spanned both the acute and convalescent phases of COVID-19. The prospective study material was composed of cDNA or gDNA derived from T cells, B-cell-depleted T cells, or PBMCs. Where available, HLA class I and class II types were obtained from metadata supplied by the sample provider rather than from assay-based typing. Deeply sampled blood TCRbeta repertoires from subjects exposed to, actively infected with, or recovered from COVID-19 were included in the dataset. The repertoires were made available in a free public database intended to serve as a resource for research on the immune response to SARS-CoV-2. Samples were obtained from the ongoing ImmuneRACE study (first 160 participants) and from 1,254 subjects provided by 6 global collaborators. A de-identified subject ID, COVID-19 status, age in years and sex were almost always included in the sample metadata. Paper-wide results and their limitations: Clinical and demographic metadata were provided uncurated, with the amount varying by source and participant.

The rearrangement joined TRBV5-8 to TRBJ2-2; no confident D gene assignment can be made. What was sequenced was peripheral blood. This TCR derives from a man between 65 and 79 years old with active or convalescent COVID-19. The sequence in DNA is TGTGCCAGCAGCTTGGTTATAGGAGACACCGGGGAGCTGTTTTTT. The resulting protein is CASSLVIGDTGELFF.